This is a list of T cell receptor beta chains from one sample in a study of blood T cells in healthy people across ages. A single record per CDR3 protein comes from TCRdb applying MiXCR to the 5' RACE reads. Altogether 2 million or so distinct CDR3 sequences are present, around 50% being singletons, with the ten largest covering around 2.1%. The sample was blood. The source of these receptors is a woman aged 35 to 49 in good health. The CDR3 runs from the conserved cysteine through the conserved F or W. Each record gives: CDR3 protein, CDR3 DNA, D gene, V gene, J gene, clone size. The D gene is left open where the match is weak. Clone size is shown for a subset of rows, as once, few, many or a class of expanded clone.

CDR3aa: CASSVGPNSYNEQFF
CDR3nt: TGTGCCAGCAGTGTGGGACCGAACTCCTACAATGAGCAGTTCTTC
d_gene: .
v_gene: TRBV2
j_gene: TRBJ2-1
abundance: .

CDR3aa: CASSQFTGRSLTGANVLTF
CDR3nt: TGTGCCAGCAGCCAATTCACGGGACGATCCCTGACTGGGGCCAACGTCCTGACTTTC
d_gene: .
v_gene: TRBV4-2
j_gene: TRBJ2-6
abundance: few

CDR3aa: CASSTRLAGGRSTDTQYF
CDR3nt: TGTGCCAGCAGCACCAGACTAGCGGGGGGCCGGAGCACAGATACGCAGTATTTT
d_gene: TRBD2
v_gene: TRBV13
j_gene: TRBJ2-3
abundance: .

CDR3aa: CASSSPRSGDSTDTQYF
CDR3nt: TGTGCCAGCAGTTCCCCGAGGAGCGGGGATAGCACAGATACGCAGTATTTT
d_gene: TRBD2
v_gene: TRBV28
j_gene: TRBJ2-3
abundance: .

CDR3aa: CASSQVARGGSSYEQYF
CDR3nt: TGTGCCAGCAGCCAAGTCGCTCGGGGCGGAAGCTCCTACGAGCAGTACTTC
d_gene: .
v_gene: TRBV4-2
j_gene: TRBJ2-7
abundance: .

CDR3aa: CASSYGQTPGTEAFF
CDR3nt: TGTGCCAGCAGTTACGGACAGACACCGGGGACTGAAGCTTTCTTT
d_gene: .
v_gene: TRBV6-5
j_gene: TRBJ1-1
abundance: once

CDR3aa: CASSVQGFGEQYF
CDR3nt: TGCGCCAGCAGCGTGCAGGGATTCGGCGAGCAGTACTTC
d_gene: .
v_gene: TRBV5-1
j_gene: TRBJ2-7
abundance: once

CDR3aa: CSARVRAGGPYEQYF
CDR3nt: TGCAGTGCTAGAGTTCGAGCGGGGGGACCTTACGAGCAGTACTTC
d_gene: TRBD2
v_gene: TRBV20-1
j_gene: TRBJ2-7
abundance: .

CDR3aa: CAGLTGANEQFF
CDR3nt: TGTGCCGGATTAACAGGGGCCAATGAGCAGTTCTTC
d_gene: TRBD1
v_gene: TRBV19
j_gene: TRBJ2-1
abundance: .

CDR3aa: CASSYWWGEETQYF
CDR3nt: TGTGCCAGCAGTTACTGGTGGGGGGAGGAGACCCAGTACTTC
d_gene: .
v_gene: TRBV6-5
j_gene: TRBJ2-5
abundance: .

CDR3aa: CASSPTGNTEAFF
CDR3nt: TGTGCCAGCAGCCCGACAGGGAACACTGAAGCTTTCTTT
d_gene: .
v_gene: TRBV12-3/TRBV12-4
j_gene: TRBJ1-1
abundance: many

CDR3aa: CASSHVATDTQYF
CDR3nt: TGTGCCAGCAGCCATGTGGCCACAGATACGCAGTATTTT
d_gene: .
v_gene: TRBV3-1
j_gene: TRBJ2-3
abundance: .

CDR3aa: CASSQTSGLDTQYF
CDR3nt: TGTGCCAGCAGCCAGACGTCCGGACTCGATACGCAGTATTTT
d_gene: .
v_gene: TRBV7-2
j_gene: TRBJ2-3
abundance: .

CDR3aa: CASSLATGGLYNEQFF
CDR3nt: TGTGCCAGCAGCTTAGCCACGGGGGGACTGTACAATGAGCAGTTCTTC
d_gene: TRBD2
v_gene: TRBV7-6
j_gene: TRBJ2-1
abundance: few

CDR3aa: CASSQAGQQETQYF
CDR3nt: TGTGCCAGCAGCCAAGCCGGACAACAAGAGACCCAGTACTTC
d_gene: .
v_gene: TRBV4-2
j_gene: TRBJ2-5
abundance: .

CDR3aa: CASSPRARTAENIQYF
CDR3nt: TGTGCCAGCAGCCCAAGGGCCAGGACAGCCGAAAACATTCAGTACTTC
d_gene: .
v_gene: TRBV7-9
j_gene: TRBJ2-4
abundance: .

CDR3aa: CASKDRAEGNQPQHF
CDR3nt: TGTGCCAGCAAAGACAGGGCGGAGGGCAATCAGCCCCAGCATTTT
d_gene: TRBD1
v_gene: TRBV6-6
j_gene: TRBJ1-5
abundance: .

CDR3aa: CASRLKTGTRMETQYF
CDR3nt: TGTGCCAGCAGACTAAAAACCGGGACCCGAATGGAGACCCAGTACTTC
d_gene: .
v_gene: TRBV28
j_gene: TRBJ2-5
abundance: .

CDR3aa: CASSGSTWDTQYF
CDR3nt: TGTGCCAGCAGCGGTAGCACATGGGATACGCAGTATTTT
d_gene: .
v_gene: TRBV7-2
j_gene: TRBJ2-3
abundance: .

CDR3aa: CASSQDRDSYATNEKLFF
CDR3nt: TGCGCCAGCAGCCAAGATCGGGACAGCTATGCAACTAATGAAAAACTGTTTTTT
d_gene: TRBD1
v_gene: TRBV4-3
j_gene: TRBJ1-4
abundance: .

CDR3aa: CASSLINPGDTQYF
CDR3nt: TGCGCCAGCAGCTTAATAAATCCGGGAGATACGCAGTATTTT
d_gene: .
v_gene: TRBV5-1
j_gene: TRBJ2-3
abundance: few

CDR3aa: CASTYYDAGVSYEQYF
CDR3nt: TGCGCCAGCACCTATTATGATGCCGGGGTCTCCTACGAGCAGTACTTC
d_gene: .
v_gene: TRBV5-1
j_gene: TRBJ2-7
abundance: .

CDR3aa: CASIRGDTYNEQFF
CDR3nt: TGTGCCAGCATCCGGGGCGATACCTACAATGAGCAGTTCTTC
d_gene: .
v_gene: TRBV28
j_gene: TRBJ2-1
abundance: .

CDR3aa: CASSLMPLVGGPSGANVLTF
CDR3nt: TGTGCCAGCAGCTTAATGCCCCTTGTGGGGGGGCCCTCTGGGGCCAACGTCCTGACTTTC
d_gene: .
v_gene: TRBV7-3
j_gene: TRBJ2-6
abundance: once

CDR3aa: CASSLGPPQGYNSPLHF
CDR3nt: TGTGCCAGCAGCTTAGGCCCTCCGCAGGGGTATAATTCACCCCTCCACTTT
d_gene: .
v_gene: TRBV7-9
j_gene: TRBJ1-6
abundance: .

CDR3aa: CASSDLGTETNYGYTF
CDR3nt: TGTGCCAGCAGCGATCTCGGGACAGAGACTAACTATGGCTACACCTTC
d_gene: TRBD1
v_gene: TRBV13
j_gene: TRBJ1-2
abundance: few

CDR3aa: CASSSTLSVDTQYF
CDR3nt: TGTGCCAGCAGCTCAACCCTGTCGGTAGATACGCAGTATTTT
d_gene: .
v_gene: TRBV7-9
j_gene: TRBJ2-3
abundance: .

CDR3aa: CASSPGQAGIETQYF
CDR3nt: TGTGCCAGCTCACCGGGGCAGGCAGGGATAGAGACCCAGTACTTC
d_gene: .
v_gene: TRBV18
j_gene: TRBJ2-5
abundance: few

CDR3aa: CASSPPRQGIHEQYF
CDR3nt: TGTGCCAGCTCACCACCGAGGCAGGGGATACACGAGCAGTACTTC
d_gene: .
v_gene: TRBV18
j_gene: TRBJ2-7
abundance: few

CDR3aa: CASSPPGTSPYNEQFF
CDR3nt: TGTGCCAGCAGCCCGCCCGGGACTAGCCCATACAATGAGCAGTTCTTC
d_gene: TRBD2
v_gene: TRBV4-2
j_gene: TRBJ2-1
abundance: few

CDR3aa: CASSLNSPPSSYTQYF
CDR3nt: TGTGCCAGCAGTTTAAACTCTCCGCCTTCGTCGTATACGCAGTATTTT
d_gene: .
v_gene: TRBV12-3/TRBV12-4
j_gene: TRBJ2-3
abundance: .

CDR3aa: CASSQAPMPDTQYF
CDR3nt: TGTGCCAGCAGCCAAGCCCCCATGCCAGATACGCAGTATTTT
d_gene: .
v_gene: TRBV4-2
j_gene: TRBJ2-3
abundance: .

CDR3aa: CASNHPEGRTDTQYF
CDR3nt: TGTGCCAGCAATCACCCCGAGGGAAGAACAGATACGCAGTATTTT
d_gene: .
v_gene: TRBV28
j_gene: TRBJ2-3
abundance: .

CDR3aa: CASSFSGPGTEEETQYF
CDR3nt: TGTGCCAGCAGTTTCTCGGGACCCGGGACGGAAGAAGAGACCCAGTACTTC
d_gene: .
v_gene: TRBV27
j_gene: TRBJ2-5
abundance: .

CDR3aa: CAAVRGGSQETQYF
CDR3nt: TGTGCGGCAGTTAGAGGGGGGTCCCAAGAGACCCAGTACTTC
d_gene: .
v_gene: TRBV28
j_gene: TRBJ2-5
abundance: many

CDR3aa: CATAAVSNQPQHF
CDR3nt: TGTGCCACGGCCGCAGTCTCGAATCAGCCCCAGCATTTT
d_gene: .
v_gene: TRBV6-5
j_gene: TRBJ1-5
abundance: .

CDR3aa: CASSYRQGGLMNTEAFF
CDR3nt: TGTGCCAGCAGTTACCGGCAGGGGGGTCTCATGAACACTGAAGCTTTCTTT
d_gene: TRBD1
v_gene: TRBV6-2/TRBV6-3
j_gene: TRBJ1-1
abundance: .

CDR3aa: CASSLTDRLDTEAFF
CDR3nt: TGCGCCAGCAGCTTGACAGACCGACTGGACACTGAAGCTTTCTTT
d_gene: .
v_gene: TRBV5-1
j_gene: TRBJ1-1
abundance: few

CDR3aa: CSARGRGGGTDTQYF
CDR3nt: TGCAGTGCTAGGGGGCGAGGGGGAGGCACAGATACGCAGTATTTT
d_gene: .
v_gene: TRBV20-1
j_gene: TRBJ2-3
abundance: .

CDR3aa: CASSVRQAWGTEAFF
CDR3nt: TGTGCCAGCAGCGTACGACAGGCCTGGGGCACTGAAGCTTTCTTT
d_gene: .
v_gene: TRBV11-2
j_gene: TRBJ1-1
abundance: .

CDR3aa: CATSRGALDGEQFF
CDR3nt: TGTGCCACCAGCAGAGGAGCCCTAGATGGGGAGCAGTTCTTC
d_gene: .
v_gene: TRBV15
j_gene: TRBJ2-1
abundance: .

CDR3aa: CSAKTGVNEKLFF
CDR3nt: TGCAGCGCCAAGACAGGGGTTAATGAAAAACTGTTTTTT
d_gene: TRBD1
v_gene: TRBV29-1
j_gene: TRBJ1-4
abundance: .